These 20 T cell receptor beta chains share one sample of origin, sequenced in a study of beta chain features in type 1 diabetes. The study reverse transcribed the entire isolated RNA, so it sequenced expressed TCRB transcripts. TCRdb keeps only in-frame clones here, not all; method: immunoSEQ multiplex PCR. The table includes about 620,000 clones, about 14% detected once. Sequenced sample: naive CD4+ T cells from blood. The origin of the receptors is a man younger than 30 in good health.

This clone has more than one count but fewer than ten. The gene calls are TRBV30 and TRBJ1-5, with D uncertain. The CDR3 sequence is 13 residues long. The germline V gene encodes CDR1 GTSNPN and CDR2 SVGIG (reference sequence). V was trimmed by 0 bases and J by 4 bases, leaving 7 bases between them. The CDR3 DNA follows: TGTGCCTGGAGTGTACTGGTGAATCAGCCCCAGCATTTT. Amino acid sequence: CAWSVLVNQPQHF.

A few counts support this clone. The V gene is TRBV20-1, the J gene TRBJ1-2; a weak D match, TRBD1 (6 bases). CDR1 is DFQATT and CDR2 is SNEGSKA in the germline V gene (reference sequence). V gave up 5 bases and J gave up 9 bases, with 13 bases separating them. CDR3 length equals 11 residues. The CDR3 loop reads CSAGIQGSYTF. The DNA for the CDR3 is TGCAGTGCTGGAATTCAGGGGAGCTACACCTTC.

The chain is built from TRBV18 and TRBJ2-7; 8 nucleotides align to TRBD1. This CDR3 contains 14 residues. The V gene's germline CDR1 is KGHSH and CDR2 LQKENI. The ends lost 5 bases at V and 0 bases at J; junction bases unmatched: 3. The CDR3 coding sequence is TGTGCCAGCTCATCGGACAGGGCCTCCTACGAGCAGTACTTC. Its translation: CASSSDRASYEQYF.

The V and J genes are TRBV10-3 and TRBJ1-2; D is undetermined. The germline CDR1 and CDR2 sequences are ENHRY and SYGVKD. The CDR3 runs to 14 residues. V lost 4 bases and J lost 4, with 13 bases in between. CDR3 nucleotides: TGTGCCATCAGTGCGCAGTCTTCTACCTATGGCTACACCTTC. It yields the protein CAISAQSSTYGYTF.

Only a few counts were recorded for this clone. CDR3 sequence: CASSPRDRAPDTQYF. The DNA of the CDR3 is TGTGCCAGCAGCCCCCGGGACAGGGCCCCAGATACGCAGTATTTT. The chain carries TRBV9 and TRBJ2-3; 9 nucleotides agree with TRBD1. Germline V gives CDR1 SGDLS, CDR2 YYNGEE. The CDR3 consists of 15 residues. V gave up 4 bases and J gave up 4 bases; unmatched junction bases: 7.

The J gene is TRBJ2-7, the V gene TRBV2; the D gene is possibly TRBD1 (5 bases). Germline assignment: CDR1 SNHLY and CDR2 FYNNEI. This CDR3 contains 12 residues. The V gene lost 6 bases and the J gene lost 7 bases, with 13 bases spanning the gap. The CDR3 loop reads CASSVTVWEQYF. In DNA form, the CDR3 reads TGTGCCAGCAGCGTGACAGTTTGGGAGCAGTACTTC.

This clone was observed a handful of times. CDR3 bases: TGTGCCAGCAGTCACCTTTGGGGGGTTAATGAGCAGTTCTTC. Its translation is CASSHLWGVNEQFF. The chain couples TRBV6-5 to TRBJ2-1, with a tentative D call TRBD2 (6 bases). Germline CDR1 MNHEY, CDR2 SVGAGI. This CDR3 has 14 amino acids. The germline V and J ends were trimmed by 5 bases and 7 bases, with 15 bases remaining between them.

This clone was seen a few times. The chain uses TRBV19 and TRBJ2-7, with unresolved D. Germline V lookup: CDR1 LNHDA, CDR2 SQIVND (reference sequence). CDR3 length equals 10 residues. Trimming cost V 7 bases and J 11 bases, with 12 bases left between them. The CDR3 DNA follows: TGTGCCAGTACGTCTCCGCTGGAGTACTTC. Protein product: CASTSPLEYF.

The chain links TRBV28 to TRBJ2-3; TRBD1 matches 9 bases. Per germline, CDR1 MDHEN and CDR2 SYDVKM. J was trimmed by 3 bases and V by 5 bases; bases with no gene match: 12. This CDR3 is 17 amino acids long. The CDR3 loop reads CASSGTGKSPKTDTQYF. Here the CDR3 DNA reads TGTGCCAGCAGTGGGACAGGGAAGTCTCCTAAAACAGATACGCAGTATTTT.

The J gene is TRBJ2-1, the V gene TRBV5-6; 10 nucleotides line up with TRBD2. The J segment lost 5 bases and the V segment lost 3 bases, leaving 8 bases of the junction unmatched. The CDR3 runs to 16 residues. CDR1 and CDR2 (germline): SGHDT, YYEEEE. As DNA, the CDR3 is TGTGCCAGCAGCTATACTCGGACTAGCGGACACAATGAGCAGTTCTTC. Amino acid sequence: CASSYTRTSGHNEQFF. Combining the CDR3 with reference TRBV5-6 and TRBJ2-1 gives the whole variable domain DAGVTQSPTHLIKTRGQQVTLRCSPKSGHDTVSWYQQALGQGPQFIFQYYEEEERQRGNFPDRFSGHQFPNYSSELNVNALLLGDSALYLCASSYTRTSGHNEQFFGPGTRLTVL.

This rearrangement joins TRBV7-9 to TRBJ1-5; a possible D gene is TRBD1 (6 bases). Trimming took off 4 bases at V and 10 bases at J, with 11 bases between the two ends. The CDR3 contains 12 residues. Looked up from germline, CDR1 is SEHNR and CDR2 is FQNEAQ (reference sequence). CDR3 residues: CASSSPTGPQHF. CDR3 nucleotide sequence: TGTGCCAGCAGCTCGCCGACAGGACCCCAGCATTTT.

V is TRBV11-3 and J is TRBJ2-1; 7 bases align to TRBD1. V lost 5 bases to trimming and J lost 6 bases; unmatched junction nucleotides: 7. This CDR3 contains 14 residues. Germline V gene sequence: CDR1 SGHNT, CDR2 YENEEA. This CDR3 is CASSKRRQGNEQFF. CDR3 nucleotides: TGTGCCAGCAGCAAACGTAGACAGGGCAATGAGCAGTTCTTC.

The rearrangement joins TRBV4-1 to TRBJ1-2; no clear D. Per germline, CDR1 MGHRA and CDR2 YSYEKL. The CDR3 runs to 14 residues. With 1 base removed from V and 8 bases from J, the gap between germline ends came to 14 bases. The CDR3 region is CASSQVLTSQGYTF. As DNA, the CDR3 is TGCGCCAGCAGCCAAGTGTTGACCTCACAAGGCTACACCTTC.

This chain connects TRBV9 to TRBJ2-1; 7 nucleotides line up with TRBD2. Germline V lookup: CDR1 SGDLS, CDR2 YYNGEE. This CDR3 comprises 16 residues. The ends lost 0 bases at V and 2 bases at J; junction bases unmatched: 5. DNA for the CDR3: TGTGCCAGCAGCGTAGTGGGGGGGTCCACCTACAATGAGCAGTTCTTC. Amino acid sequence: CASSVVGGSTYNEQFF.

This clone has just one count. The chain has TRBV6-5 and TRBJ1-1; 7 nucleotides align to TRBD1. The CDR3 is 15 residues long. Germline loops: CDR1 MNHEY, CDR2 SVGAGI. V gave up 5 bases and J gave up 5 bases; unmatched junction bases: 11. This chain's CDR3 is CASSPIGQAATEAFF. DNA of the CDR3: TGTGCCAGCAGTCCGATTGGACAGGCGGCGACTGAAGCTTTCTTT.

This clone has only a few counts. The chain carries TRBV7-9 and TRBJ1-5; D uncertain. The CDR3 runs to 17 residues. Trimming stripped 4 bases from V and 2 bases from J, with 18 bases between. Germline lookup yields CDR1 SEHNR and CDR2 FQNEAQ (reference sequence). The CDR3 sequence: CASSSERPTRRNQPQHF. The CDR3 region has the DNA TGTGCCAGCAGCTCCGAAAGACCGACACGTCGCAATCAGCCCCAGCATTTT.

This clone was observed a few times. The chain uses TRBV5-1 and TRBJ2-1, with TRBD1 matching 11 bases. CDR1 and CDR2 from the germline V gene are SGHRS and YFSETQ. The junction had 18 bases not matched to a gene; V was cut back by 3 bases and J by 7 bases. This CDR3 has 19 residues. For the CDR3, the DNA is TGCGCCAGCAGCTGGCCCGGACAGGGGGCGATCCATGGCTCGAATGAGCAGTTCTTC. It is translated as CASSWPGQGAIHGSNEQFF.

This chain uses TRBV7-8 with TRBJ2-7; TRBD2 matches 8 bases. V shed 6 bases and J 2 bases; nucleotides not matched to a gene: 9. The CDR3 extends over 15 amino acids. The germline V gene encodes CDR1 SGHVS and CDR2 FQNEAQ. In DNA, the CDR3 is TGTGCCAGCAGTAATTGGGTAGCGGGACCCTACGAGCAGTACTTC. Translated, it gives CASSNWVAGPYEQYF.

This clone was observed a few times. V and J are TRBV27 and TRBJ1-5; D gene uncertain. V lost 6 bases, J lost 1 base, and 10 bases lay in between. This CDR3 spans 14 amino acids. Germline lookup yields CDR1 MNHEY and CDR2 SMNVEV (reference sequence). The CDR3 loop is CASSTRRSNQPQHF. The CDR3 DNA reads TGTGCCAGCAGCACACGACGAAGCAATCAGCCCCAGCATTTT.

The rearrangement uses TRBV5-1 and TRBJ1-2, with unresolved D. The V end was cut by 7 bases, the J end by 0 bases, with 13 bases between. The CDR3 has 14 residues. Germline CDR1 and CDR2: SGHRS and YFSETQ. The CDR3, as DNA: TGCGCCAGCCGGAGGGAAGAAGCTAACTATGGCTACACCTTC. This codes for CASRREEANYGYTF.